What follows are 2 T cell receptor beta chains derived from one specimen sequenced in a study of spatial heterogeneity in lung cancer. General study points: Counts of expanded intratumoral alpha and beta TCRs tracked tumor mutation counts.

Stated time point: sample taken at primary tumor resection. For these TCRs, the target antigens are not known. One entry per CDR3 protein results from TCRdb running MiXCR on the 5' RACE reads. Of around 12,000 distinct CDR3 sequences in the sample, 4% to 6% were seen once. The input for sequencing was lung tumor tissue, taken at surgery. The receptors shown here come from a male donor with early-stage non-small cell lung cancer.

In this sample, this clonotype turned up many times. The chain carries TRBV5-1 and TRBJ1-1; D remains unclear. With 0 bases removed from V and 1 base from J, the gap between germline ends came to 7 bases. The CDR3 runs to 14 residues. The germline V gene encodes CDR1 SGHRS and CDR2 YFSETQ. DNA of the CDR3: TGCGCCAGCAGCTTGGAGGTACAGAACACTGAAGCTTTCTTT. Translation: CASSLEVQNTEAFF.

At least ten counts were recorded for this clonotype. The rearrangement joins TRBV7-2 to TRBJ2-3; D possibly corresponds to TRBD1 (6 bases). Between the trimmed V and J ends, which lost 1 base and 6 bases, there was a span of 17 bases. The CDR3 consists of 16 residues. Germline V lookup: CDR1 SGHTA, CDR2 FQGNSA. The CDR3 loop is CASSLGGRHRSDTQYF. CDR3 nucleotide sequence: TGTGCCAGCAGCTTAGGGGGGCGTCACAGGAGCGATACGCAGTATTTT.